The 19 T cell receptor beta chains presented below share a single source sample, sequenced in a study of OX40 agonist ivuxolimab in advanced cancers. The table came from immunoSEQ multiplex PCR; TCRdb's copy has only in-frame clones and leaves some out. The sample lists tens of thousands of clones, around 81% occurring once. The material sequenced was CD4+ or CD8+ T cells sorted from blood, taken in a trial of the OX40 agonist ivuxolimab. Every receptor here comes from an adult with an advanced solid tumor such as melanoma, head and neck, liver or kidney cancer.

This rearrangement joins TRBV10-3 to TRBJ1-2; no definite D call. Germline CDR1 reads ENHRY; CDR2 reads SYGVKD. V lost 6 bases, J lost 3 bases, and 8 bases lay in between. CDR3 length equals 12 residues. The CDR3 sequence is CAISRGDYGYTF. CDR3 nucleotide sequence: TGTGCCATCAGCCGCGGGGACTATGGCTACACCTTC.

The genes are TRBV2 and TRBJ1-5; tentatively, D is TRBD1 (6 bases). Looked up from germline, CDR1 is SNHLY and CDR2 is FYNNEI. The CDR3 is 18 amino acids. Trimming left V 4 bases short and J 0 bases short, with 19 bases between. The CDR3 loop is CASSGSGEFLYSNQPQHF. The CDR3 DNA reads as TGTGCCAGCAGTGGGTCAGGGGAATTCCTCTATAGCAATCAGCCCCAGCATTTT.

The chain links TRBV18 to TRBJ2-1; 8 positions match TRBD1. Germline-derived CDR1 and CDR2 are KGHSH and LQKENI. The CDR3 spans 15 residues. J was trimmed by 6 bases and V by 3 bases; bases with no gene match: 7. CDR3 amino acids: CASSPQGAIVNEQFF. CDR3 nucleotides: TGTGCCAGCTCACCCCAGGGGGCGATTGTCAATGAGCAGTTCTTC.

This chain joins TRBV5-1 and TRBJ2-3, with 8 bases that match TRBD2. V lost 5 bases to trimming and J lost 1 base; unmatched junction nucleotides: 0. The CDR3 is 13 amino acids. CDR1 SGHRS and CDR2 YFSETQ come from the germline V gene. CDR3 region: CASRRGGTDTQYF. The DNA for the CDR3 is TGCGCCAGCAGGCGGGGGGGCACAGATACGCAGTATTTT.

In nucleotides, the CDR3 is TGTGCTAGTGGTTCGATTCCTTCGGGACACGGTACCGGGGAGCTGTTTTTT. Translated: CASGSIPSGHGTGELFF. The V gene is TRBV12-5, the J gene TRBJ2-2; a weak D match, TRBD1 (6 bases). CDR3 length: 17 amino acids. Germline loops: CDR1 LGHNT, CDR2 FRNRAP. V was shortened by 4 bases and J by 5 bases, with 20 bases between the two germline ends.

This chain connects TRBV7-2 to TRBJ1-1; no clear D. CDR3 length: 13 amino acids. Germline CDR1 and CDR2: SGHTA and FQGNSA. The germline V and J ends were trimmed by 2 bases and 0 bases, with 4 bases remaining between them. The CDR3 loop reads CASSLTVNTEAFF. CDR3 in DNA: TGTGCCAGCAGCTTAACGGTGAACACTGAAGCTTTCTTT.

In nucleotides, the CDR3 is TGTGCCAGCAGCCCCGTCGGGCAGAGAGTCTCCTACGAGCAGTACTTC. Encoded protein: CASSPVGQRVSYEQYF. This chain links TRBV11-2 with TRBJ2-5; D gene ambiguous. The J call is uncertain, as TRBJ2-7 better fits the DNA end. Germline CDR1 and CDR2: SGHAT and FQNNGV. The CDR3 sequence is 16 residues long.

V is TRBV4-1 and J is TRBJ1-2; D gene unclear. The CDR3 consists of 14 residues. V lost 0 bases and J 4 bases, leaving 9 bases between the germline ends. Germline CDR1 reads MGHRA; CDR2 reads YSYEKL. CDR3 protein: CASSQDVVRYGYTF. CDR3 bases: TGCGCCAGCAGCCAAGATGTGGTCCGCTATGGCTACACCTTC.

This chain connects TRBV27 to TRBJ1-3; tentative D call: TRBD1 (6 bases). Germline CDR1 and CDR2: MNHEY and SMNVEV (reference sequence). The CDR3 spans 16 residues. The V gene lost 5 bases and the J gene lost 2 bases, with 16 bases spanning the gap. The CDR3 loop is CASSTNRDITGNTIYF. DNA for the CDR3: TGTGCCAGCAGTACGAACCGGGACATAACTGGAAACACCATATATTTT.

This clone appeared a few times. The V and J genes are TRBV5-6 and TRBJ2-5, with D tentatively TRBD2 (5 bases). The germline gives CDR1 SGHDT, CDR2 YYEEEE. CDR3 length equals 13 residues. Deletions cut 3 bases from V and 2 bases from J, with 8 bases between. The CDR3 coding sequence is TGTGCCAGCAGCTCTAGCCTTCAAGAGACCCAGTACTTC. Its protein product is CASSSSLQETQYF. The full variable domain, rest sourced from reference TRBV5-6 and TRBJ2-5, is DAGVTQSPTHLIKTRGQQVTLRCSPKSGHDTVSWYQQALGQGPQFIFQYYEEEERQRGNFPDRFSGHQFPNYSSELNVNALLLGDSALYLCASSSSLQETQYFGPGTRLLVL.

The chain is built from TRBV11-1 and TRBJ1-3; the D gene is possibly TRBD1 (6 bases). V lost 4 bases and J 2 bases, leaving 12 bases between the germline ends. The germline V gene encodes CDR1 SGHAT and CDR2 FQDESV (reference sequence). The CDR3 loop spans 15 amino acids. In DNA, the CDR3 is TGTGCCAGCAGCTCCCGGGACACCCCTGGAAACACCATATATTTT. Translation: CASSSRDTPGNTIYF. Filled out from reference TRBV11-1 and TRBJ1-3, the complete variable domain reads EAEVAQSPRYKITEKSQAVAFWCDPISGHATLYWYRQILGQGPELLVQFQDESVVDDSQLPKDRFSAERLKGVDSTLKIQPAELGDSAMYLCASSSRDTPGNTIYFGEGSWLTVV.

The rearrangement uses TRBV6-1 and TRBJ1-5, with a possible D match to TRBD1 (6 bases). Germline CDR1 and CDR2: MNHNS and SASEGT. V gave up 1 base and J gave up 2 bases, with 15 bases separating them. The length of the CDR3 is 17 residues. The CDR3, as DNA: TGTGCCAGCAGTGAAGAGGTTGGGGGCCGGGGCAATCAGCCCCAGCATTTT. Its protein is CASSEEVGGRGNQPQHF.

This rearrangement joins TRBV6-6 to TRBJ2-5, with no clear D. This CDR3 region has 11 residues. Germline assignment: CDR1 MNHNY and CDR2 SVGAGI (reference sequence). V was trimmed by 6 bases and J by 5 bases, leaving 7 bases between them. The CDR3 bases are TGTGCCAGCAGAATCGGGGAGACCCAGTACTTC. Translated: CASRIGETQYF.

The rearrangement joins TRBV9 to TRBJ1-6; 10 bases are a match to TRBD1. The CDR3 runs 15 residues. V was pared by 5 bases and J by 10 bases, with 9 bases of the junction left unmatched. The germline CDR1 and CDR2 sequences are SGDLS and YYNGEE. The DNA of the CDR3 is TGTGCCAGCAGTTACATGGACAGGGGGTTGTCACCCCTCCACTTT. Protein: CASSYMDRGLSPLHF.

V and J are TRBV11-1 and TRBJ1-2, with a weak D call TRBD1 (5 bases). The germline V and J ends were trimmed by 5 bases and 4 bases, with 11 bases remaining between them. The CDR3 totals 13 residues. Per germline, CDR1 SGHAT and CDR2 FQDESV (reference sequence). CDR3: CASSPDGGYGYTF. The CDR3 DNA follows: TGTGCCAGCAGCCCCGATGGGGGCTATGGCTACACCTTC.

The CDR3 DNA follows: TGTGCCAGCAGCTTAGTGAGAAGCTCCTACGAGCAGTACTTC. Its translation: CASSLVRSSYEQYF. The genes are TRBV11-3 and TRBJ2-7; no reliable D call. V shed 1 base and J shed 0 bases, with 7 bases lying between them. Germline loops: CDR1 SGHNT, CDR2 YENEEA. This CDR3 contains 14 residues.

V is TRBV6-5 and J is TRBJ1-3, with D possibly TRBD1 on 6 matching bases. Germline V gives CDR1 MNHEY, CDR2 SVGAGI. The CDR3 consists of 15 residues. V shed 6 bases and J shed 2 bases, with 14 bases lying between them. DNA for the CDR3: TGTGCCAGCAGCCTAACCAGGGGTGCTGGAAACACCATATATTTT. Translating gives CASSLTRGAGNTIYF.

This chain joins TRBV7-3 and TRBJ2-5; D is possibly TRBD1 (6 bases). CDR1 is SGHTA and CDR2 is FQGTGA in the germline V gene. The CDR3 loop spans 13 amino acids. Trimming cost V 6 bases and J 5 bases, with 13 bases left between them. As DNA, the CDR3 is TGTGCCAGCAGTTCCACAGGGTCTGAGACCCAGTACTTC. Translating it yields CASSSTGSETQYF.

The V gene is TRBV7-2, the J gene TRBJ2-2; unclear D gene. Germline loops: CDR1 SGHTA, CDR2 FQGNSA. The CDR3 runs 14 residues. Trimming took off 1 base at V and 3 bases at J, with 6 bases between the two ends. The CDR3 is CASSLVRDTGELFF. CDR3 nucleotides: TGTGCCAGCAGCTTAGTCAGAGACACCGGGGAGCTGTTTTTT.